Listed here are 27 T cell receptor beta chains from one sample, sequenced in a study of blood T cell repertoires in COVID-19. Only in-frame clones appear in the TCRdb table, and some are missing; sequencing was by immunoSEQ multiplex PCR. The data hold tens of thousands of clones, with about nine tenths observed a single time. The sample comprised peripheral blood. The source of these receptors is a human donor in a cohort sampled during active COVID-19.

The chain recombines TRBV18 with TRBJ2-7, with TRBD2 identical over 8 bases. Germline V gives CDR1 KGHSH, CDR2 LQKENI. The ends lost 3 bases at V and 6 bases at J; junction bases unmatched: 10. CDR3 length: 15 residues. CDR3: CASSPVREGLGEQYF. CDR3 DNA: TGTGCCAGCTCACCCGTACGGGAGGGGCTCGGCGAGCAGTACTTC.

In this sample, this clone turned up once. V gene TRBV11-2 combines with J gene TRBJ2-5, with D possibly TRBD1 on 6 matching bases. Germline CDR1 SGHAT, CDR2 FQNNGV. V was cut by 1 base and J by 7 bases, with 13 bases left in between. This CDR3 region has 14 residues. DNA of the CDR3: TGTGCCAGCAGCTTAGTATCGGGACATAGGACCCAGTACTTC. Protein: CASSLVSGHRTQYF. The full variable domain, its missing parts supplied by reference TRBV11-2 and TRBJ2-5, is EAGVAQSPRYKIIEKRQSVAFWCNPISGHATLYWYQQILGQGPKLLIQFQNNGVVDDSQLPKDRFSAERLKGVDSTLKIQPAKLEDSAVYLCASSLVSGHRTQYFGPGTRLLVL.

The gene calls are TRBV10-3 and TRBJ2-1; 12 nucleotides agree with TRBD2. Trimming cost V 5 bases and J 8 bases; bases outside gene matches: 4. Germline loops: CDR1 ENHRY, CDR2 SYGVKD. This CDR3 has 14 amino acids. The CDR3 here is CAISRLAGDDEQFF. In DNA, the CDR3 is TGTGCCATCAGTCGACTAGCGGGGGACGATGAGCAGTTCTTC.

The rearrangement uses TRBV18 and TRBJ1-2; 7 positions match TRBD1. Per germline, CDR1 KGHSH and CDR2 LQKENI. V lost 3 bases, J lost 3 bases, and 7 bases stayed unmatched. The CDR3 consists of 15 residues. For the CDR3, the DNA is TGTGCCAGCTCACCCGGACAGGACGTCCACTATGGCTACACCTTC. Protein product: CASSPGQDVHYGYTF.

The CDR3 DNA follows: TGTGCCAGCTCACCCGCGGGTGGGTCCTACGAGCAGTACTTC. Its translation: CASSPAGGSYEQYF. The chain employs TRBV18 and TRBJ2-7; possible D gene TRBD2, 5 bases. The CDR3 spans 14 residues. Trimming removed 3 bases at V and 1 base at J, with 10 bases between. Germline loops: CDR1 KGHSH, CDR2 LQKENI.

The chain carries TRBV5-6 and TRBJ2-3, with D maybe TRBD1 (5 bases). The germline V and J ends were trimmed by 3 bases and 1 base, with 15 bases remaining between them. The CDR3 has 16 residues. CDR1 is SGHDT, CDR2 YYEEEE, per germline. CDR3 nucleotides: TGTGCCAGCAGCTCCCCCCCAGGGTTCGGCACAGATACGCAGTATTTT. Its translation: CASSSPPGFGTDTQYF.

J is TRBJ1-6 and V is TRBV28; a possible D gene is TRBD1 (6 bases). This CDR3 comprises 14 residues. The V and J ends lost 7 bases and 7 bases respectively, with 14 bases between them. Germline lookup yields CDR1 MDHEN and CDR2 SYDVKM. The CDR3 nucleotides are TGTGCCAGCACAGAGGGGGGGGCCAATTCACCCCTCCACTTT. Amino acids: CASTEGGANSPLHF.

J is TRBJ1-5 and V is TRBV15; D gene unclear. Germline V gene sequence: CDR1 LNHNV, CDR2 YYDKDF (reference sequence). The CDR3 covers 15 residues. V gave up 0 bases and J gave up 2 bases, with 8 bases separating them. The CDR3 DNA is TGTGCCACCAGCAGAGATGGGCTCGGCAATCAGCCCCAGCATTTT. Translated, it gives CATSRDGLGNQPQHF.

This chain links TRBV20-1 with TRBJ2-7; maybe TRBD2 (6 bases). This CDR3 has 11 amino acids. Germline CDR1 and CDR2: DFQATT and SNEGSKA (reference sequence). Trimming left V 6 bases short and J 6 bases short, with 12 bases between. The CDR3 region is CSARREGEQYF. The CDR3 coding sequence is TGCAGTGCCCGGCGGGAAGGCGAGCAGTACTTC.

V is TRBV3-1 (or the pseudogene TRBV3-2) and J is TRBJ2-5; TRBD2 agrees at 8 bases. Losses at the gene ends were 4 bases for V and 5 bases for J; bases not matched to a gene: 6. The CDR3 is made up of 14 amino acids. Germline V gene sequence: CDR1 LGHDT, CDR2 YNNKEL (reference sequence). DNA for the CDR3: TGTGCCAGCAGCCCCCGGGGGGGGTCGGAGACCCAGTACTTC. Translation gives CASSPRGGSETQYF.

This clone was found a few times. The V call is TRBV21-1, the J call TRBJ1-5; TRBD1 was called by the table and not checked on the DNA. TRBV21-1 is noted as a pseudogene. This CDR3 has 20 residues. CDR3 loop: CASSKVWRTGPLYGNQPQHF. As DNA, the CDR3 is TGTGCCAGCAGCAAGGTATGGCGGACAGGGCCCTTGTACGGCAATCAGCCCCAGCATTTT.

About this clone itself: This sample also contains other DNA sequences that code for the same CDR3. The chain has TRBV18 and TRBJ2-2; 7 bases line up with TRBD1. Trimming cost V 4 bases and J 4 bases; bases outside gene matches: 3. Looked up from germline, CDR1 is KGHSH and CDR2 is LQKENI. The CDR3 is 14 amino acids. CDR3 coding DNA: TGTGCCAGCTCACAGGGACAGACCACCGGGGAGCTGTTTTTT. Its protein product is CASSQGQTTGELFF.

The chain links TRBV30 to TRBJ1-1; 7 bases fit TRBD1. The CDR3 length is 15 residues. With 1 base clipped from V and 6 bases from J, the junction kept 11 bases outside the gene matches. Germline CDR1 is GTSNPN and CDR2 is SVGIG (reference sequence). This CDR3 is CAWSAPHGTVAEAFF. Written as DNA, the CDR3 is TGTGCCTGGAGTGCCCCCCACGGGACAGTCGCTGAAGCTTTCTTT.

The chain has TRBV19 and TRBJ2-1; D is unclear. Germline V lookup: CDR1 LNHDA, CDR2 SQIVND (reference sequence). The length of the CDR3 is 14 residues. Trimming left V 1 base short and J 2 bases short, with 6 bases between. CDR3 nucleotide sequence: TGTGCCAGTAGTATAGGCCAGACCTACAATGAGCAGTTCTTC. Translating it yields CASSIGQTYNEQFF. The variable domain in full, with the rest retrieved from reference TRBV19 and TRBJ2-1, is DGGITQSPKYLFRKEGQNVTLSCEQNLNHDAMYWYRQDPGQGLRLIYYSQIVNDFQKGDIAEGYSVSREKKESFPLTVTSAQKNPTAFYLCASSIGQTYNEQFFGPGTRLTVL.

A single count supports this clone. The V gene is TRBV6-1, the J gene TRBJ2-5; D possibly corresponds to TRBD1 (6 bases). CDR1 MNHNS and CDR2 SASEGT come from the germline V gene. Trimming pared 0 bases from V and 5 bases from J, leaving 28 bases between. The CDR3 spans 20 residues. The DNA for the CDR3 is TGTGCCAGCAGTGAAGCGGCACAGGGCTGGGGGCGACCCTGGGGGGAGACCCAGTACTTC. Its translation: CASSEAAQGWGRPWGETQYF.

Remarks on this clone: Sequence at one end of the junction differs from germline and may be a read error. The chain carries TRBV5-1 and TRBJ1-4, with D maybe TRBD1 (6 bases). The germline CDR1 and CDR2 sequences are SGHRS and YFSETQ. The CDR3 sequence is 15 residues long. CDR3 loop: CASSKGHSSKEKLFF. As DNA, the CDR3 is TGCGCCAGCAGCAAGGGACATAGTTCTAAGGAAAAACTGTTTTTT.

The gene calls are TRBV15 and TRBJ2-1; 7 bases are a match to TRBD2. Germline V lookup: CDR1 LNHNV, CDR2 YYDKDF (reference sequence). The junction had 10 bases not matched to a gene; V was cut back by 6 bases and J by 5 bases. The CDR3 sequence is 15 residues long. CDR3 sequence (DNA): TGTGCCACCAGTCGGGTAGCGGGTCAGAACAATGAGCAGTTCTTC. As protein: CATSRVAGQNNEQFF. The complete variable domain, with remaining parts taken from reference TRBV15 and TRBJ2-1, reads DAMVIQNPRYQVTQFGKPVTLSCSQTLNHNVMYWYQQKSSQAPKLLFHYYDKDFNNEADTPDNFQSRRPNTSFCFLDIRSPGLGDTAMYLCATSRVAGQNNEQFFGPGTRLTVL.

This clone was seen just once. This chain connects TRBV5-1 to TRBJ2-5; 11 nucleotides match TRBD1. The germline CDR1 and CDR2 sequences are SGHRS and YFSETQ. CDR3 size: 17 residues. V gave up 4 bases and J gave up 6 bases; unmatched junction bases: 14. Here the CDR3 DNA reads TGCGCCAGCAGCCCGCGAATAGGACAGGGGGCTCAGAAGACCCAGTACTTC. Protein sequence: CASSPRIGQGAQKTQYF.

The rearrangement links TRBV21-1 to TRBJ1-5; the tabulated D call, TRBD1, remains unverified against the DNA. TRBV21-1 is deemed a pseudogene. The CDR3 is 13 amino acids. CDR3 amino acids: CASSNPGDQPQHF. As DNA, the CDR3 is TGTGCCAGCAGCAACCCAGGGGACCAGCCCCAGCATTTT.

This sequence joins TRBV11-2 and TRBJ2-1; 9 bases are shared with TRBD2. Trimming at V came to 0 bases and at J to 1 base, leaving 4 bases not matched to a gene. This CDR3 is 17 amino acids long. CDR1 and CDR2 (germline): SGHAT, FQNNGV. Written as DNA, the CDR3 is TGTGCCAGCAGCTTAGAGGCCCTAGCGGGGTCCTACAATGAGCAGTTCTTC. Its translation: CASSLEALAGSYNEQFF.

The rearrangement uses TRBV7-2 and TRBJ2-3; D is possibly TRBD1 (5 bases). Trimming pared 8 bases from V and 1 base from J, leaving 13 bases between. The CDR3 extends over 14 amino acids. CDR1 and CDR2 from the germline V gene are SGHTA and FQGNSA. CDR3 nucleotide sequence: TGTGCCAGCCGCGGATGGACACGCACAGATACGCAGTATTTT. Translating gives CASRGWTRTDTQYF.

The chain couples TRBV5-4 to TRBJ2-5, with D tentatively TRBD1 (6 bases). This CDR3 contains 13 residues. CDR1 is SGHNT, CDR2 YYREEE, per germline (reference sequence). With 2 bases removed from V and 2 bases from J, the gap between germline ends came to 7 bases. CDR3 nucleotide sequence: TGTGCCAGCAGCTTCGGACAGCAAGAGACCCAGTACTTC. It translates to CASSFGQQETQYF. Complete variable domain (other parts from reference TRBV5-4 and TRBJ2-5): ETGVTQSPTHLIKTRGQQVTLRCSSQSGHNTVSWYQQALGQGPQFIFQYYREEENGRGNFPPRFSGLQFPNYSSELNVNALELDDSALYLCASSFGQQETQYFGPGTRLLVL.

This clone occurred once. V is TRBV6-2 or TRBV6-3 and J is TRBJ2-2; 7 bases are shared with TRBD1. CDR3 length: 14 amino acids. In germline, CDR1 is MNHEY, CDR2 SVGEGT. V dropped 4 bases and J dropped 4; count of bases not matched to a gene: 3. Here the CDR3 DNA reads TGTGCCAGCAGTTGGGGACAGATCACCGGGGAGCTGTTTTTT. This encodes CASSWGQITGELFF.

The chain recombines TRBV14 with TRBJ1-6, with D uncertain. The CDR3 runs to 16 residues. The V end lost 1 base, the J end lost 1 base, and 8 bases lay between the germline ends. Germline V gene data show CDR1 as SGHDN and CDR2 as FVKESK. The DNA for the CDR3 is TGTGCCAGCAGCCAAGCCGTCCAGTCCTATAATTCACCCCTCCACTTT. Translation: CASSQAVQSYNSPLHF.

This clone was seen only once. The chain couples TRBV7-2 to TRBJ2-3; 8 bases align to TRBD2. In germline, CDR1 is SGHTA, CDR2 FQGNSA. The CDR3 runs to 17 residues. V dropped 1 base and J dropped 5; count of bases not matched to a gene: 11. CDR3 in amino acids: CASSLVAGGDVRDTQYF. In DNA, the CDR3 is TGTGCCAGCAGCTTAGTGGCGGGAGGTGATGTGAGAGATACGCAGTATTTT. The variable domain in full, with the rest retrieved from reference TRBV7-2 and TRBJ2-3, is GAGVSQSPSNKVTEKGKDVELRCDPISGHTALYWYRQSLGQGLEFLIYFQGNSAPDKSGLPSDRFSAERTGGSVSTLTIQRTQQEDSAVYLCASSLVAGGDVRDTQYFGPGTRLTVL.

V gene TRBV30 combines with J gene TRBJ2-3; D gene ambiguous. The CDR3 extends over 13 amino acids. Germline CDR1 GTSNPN, CDR2 SVGIG (reference sequence). The V end was cut by 1 base, the J end by 0 bases, with 5 bases between. Here the CDR3 reads CAWSETSTDTQYF. DNA for the CDR3: TGTGCCTGGAGTGAAACTAGCACAGATACGCAGTATTTT.

In this sample, this clone turned up once. V and J are TRBV7-8 and TRBJ2-1; a possible D gene is TRBD1 (6 bases). Deletions cut 1 base from V and 9 bases from J, with 16 bases between. CDR1 is SGHVS, CDR2 FQNEAQ, per germline. CDR3 length: 15 residues. The CDR3 protein is CASSLESTGSGEQFF. The CDR3 nucleotides are TGTGCCAGCAGCTTAGAGTCCACAGGGTCAGGTGAGCAGTTCTTC.